These T cell receptor beta chains were read from a single sample in a study of blood T cell repertoires in COVID-19. The table came from immunoSEQ multiplex PCR; TCRdb's copy has only in-frame clones and leaves some out. The repertoire includes under 300,000 clones, roughly nine tenths of them detected once, and less than 15% sits in the top ten. Sequencing was performed on peripheral blood. These receptors were obtained from a woman aged 25 to 39 with COVID-19, enrolled during active disease. Both conserved end residues are part of each CDR3. Each record gives: V gene, J gene, D gene, clone size, CDR3 protein, CDR3 DNA. The D gene is left open where the match is weak. The size of a clone is reported for some rows only, either as once, few or many, or as a class for expanded clones.

V: TRBV27; J: TRBJ2-7; D: TRBD2; size: .; CDR3: CASGSSGGAGEQYF; DNA: TGTGCCAGCGGGTCTAGCGGGGGAGCCGGGGAGCAGTACTTC
V: TRBV28; J: TRBJ1-4; D: .; size: .; CDR3: CASTIFGGGNEKLFF; DNA: TGTGCCAGCACCATCTTTGGCGGGGGAAATGAAAAACTGTTTTTT
V: TRBV6-1; J: TRBJ2-4; D: .; size: .; CDR3: CASSATGQLAKNIQYF; DNA: TGTGCCAGCAGTGCAACCGGACAGCTAGCCAAAAACATTCAGTACTTC
V: TRBV2; J: TRBJ2-7; D: TRBD2; size: .; CDR3: CASSERLAGGPFSYEQYF; DNA: TGTGCCAGCAGTGAAAGACTAGCGGGGGGACCATTCTCCTACGAGCAGTACTTC
V: TRBV30; J: TRBJ2-5; D: TRBD2; size: .; CDR3: CAWREGLGRETQYF; DNA: TGTGCCTGGAGGGAGGGACTAGGACGGGAGACCCAGTACTTC
V: TRBV4-1; J: TRBJ2-3; D: TRBD2; size: .; CDR3: CASQRGSTDTQYF; DNA: TGCGCCAGCCAGCGGGGGAGCACAGATACGCAGTATTTT
V: TRBV2; J: TRBJ2-3; D: .; size: .; CDR3: CAGGLGRRPDTQYF; DNA: TGTGCCGGAGGGTTGGGACGACGGCCCGATACGCAGTATTTT
V: TRBV5-6; J: TRBJ2-3; D: .; size: .; CDR3: CASSKGVDTQYF; DNA: TGTGCCAGCAGCAAGGGGGTAGATACGCAGTATTTT
V: TRBV6-5; J: TRBJ2-1; D: TRBD2; size: .; CDR3: CASRSERGGQFF; DNA: TGTGCCAGCAGATCGGAGCGGGGGGGCCAGTTCTTC
V: TRBV5-4; J: TRBJ2-7; D: TRBD2; size: few; CDR3: CASSAAGTKRGEQYF; DNA: TGTGCCAGCAGCGCAGCCGGGACGAAGCGGGGCGAGCAGTACTTC
V: TRBV6-1; J: TRBJ1-6; D: .; size: .; CDR3: CASSEETLPRWNSPLHF; DNA: TGTGCCAGCAGTGAAGAGACACTCCCACGTTGGAATTCACCCCTCCACTTT
V: TRBV5-1; J: TRBJ2-5; D: .; size: .; CDR3: CASSLDPTYFFGADGGLQETQYF; DNA: TGCGCCAGCAGCTTGGATCCCACCTATTTTTTTGGGGCTGACGGGGGGCTCCAAGAGACCCAGTACTTC
V: TRBV7-9; J: TRBJ1-5; D: .; size: .; CDR3: CAPLRGHQNQPQHF; DNA: TGTGCCCCCCTGAGGGGACACCAAAATCAGCCCCAGCATTTT
V: TRBV23-1; J: TRBJ2-7; D: .; size: .; CDR3: CATRRDEQYF; DNA: TGCGCCACGCGGAGGGACGAGCAGTACTTC
V: TRBV7-9; J: TRBJ1-6; D: .; size: .; CDR3: CASSSSAGTLLSPLHF; DNA: TGTGCCAGCAGCTCATCGGCCGGGACATTATTATCACCCCTCCACTTT
V: TRBV11-2; J: TRBJ2-5; D: TRBD1; size: .; CDR3: CASSRGQGRWETQYF; DNA: TGTGCCAGCAGCCGCGGACAGGGGAGGTGGGAGACCCAGTACTTC
V: TRBV7-8; J: TRBJ2-7; D: .; size: .; CDR3: CASSYPPPGRHEQYF; DNA: TGTGCCAGCAGCTACCCCCCGCCAGGGAGGCACGAGCAGTACTTC
V: TRBV10-2; J: TRBJ1-5; D: .; size: .; CDR3: CASNKNSNQPQHF; DNA: TGCGCCAGCAACAAGAATAGCAATCAGCCCCAGCATTTT
V: TRBV3-1/TRBV3-2; J: TRBJ1-2; D: TRBD1; size: .; CDR3: CASSYHAQGQTYGYTF; DNA: TGTGCCAGCAGCTATCACGCCCAGGGACAGACCTATGGCTACACCTTC
V: TRBV5-1; J: TRBJ1-6; D: .; size: .; CDR3: CASRVYREGNSPLHF; DNA: TGCGCCAGCAGAGTTTACAGGGAGGGTAATTCACCCCTCCACTTT
V: TRBV4-1; J: TRBJ2-3; D: .; size: .; CDR3: CASSQAGLGTDTQYF; DNA: TGCGCCAGCAGCCAAGCAGGACTCGGCACAGATACGCAGTATTTT
V: TRBV19; J: TRBJ1-6; D: .; size: .; CDR3: CASSSGAMASYNSPLHF; DNA: TGTGCCAGTAGTAGCGGAGCGATGGCTTCCTATAATTCACCCCTCCACTTT
V: TRBV3-1/TRBV3-2; J: TRBJ1-2; D: TRBD1; size: .; CDR3: CAGDDRGDNYGYTF; DNA: TGTGCCGGCGATGACAGGGGGGATAACTATGGCTACACCTTC
V: TRBV7-9; J: TRBJ1-4; D: TRBD1; size: .; CDR3: CASSLDRGNEKLFF; DNA: TGTGCCAGCAGCTTAGACAGGGGCAATGAAAAACTGTTTTTT
V: TRBV6-5; J: TRBJ2-7; D: TRBD2; size: .; CDR3: CASSYSTSGNYEQYF; DNA: TGTGCCAGCAGTTACTCGACTAGCGGAAACTACGAGCAGTACTTC
V: TRBV14; J: TRBJ2-7; D: TRBD2; size: .; CDR3: CASSQGWAGTTYEQYF; DNA: TGTGCCAGCAGCCAAGGGTGGGCAGGGACTACCTACGAGCAGTACTTC
V: TRBV27; J: TRBJ2-2; D: TRBD1; size: .; CDR3: CASSTGTGVTGELFF; DNA: TGTGCCAGCAGCACCGGGACAGGGGTAACCGGGGAGCTGTTTTTT
V: TRBV2; J: TRBJ1-6; D: TRBD1; size: .; CDR3: CASRNRGLSSPLHF; DNA: TGTGCCAGCAGGAACAGGGGTCTTAGTTCACCCCTCCACTTT
V: TRBV18; J: TRBJ1-1; D: TRBD1; size: .; CDR3: CASSHITMDRGPGTEAFF; DNA: TGTGCCAGCTCACACATTACGATGGACAGGGGGCCGGGGACTGAAGCTTTCTTT
V: TRBV2; J: TRBJ1-3; D: .; size: .; CDR3: CASRDPGTPGNTIYF; DNA: TGTGCCAGCAGGGATCCAGGGACTCCTGGAAACACCATATATTTT
V: TRBV5-4; J: TRBJ2-3; D: TRBD1; size: .; CDR3: CASSSRTGGPADTQYF; DNA: TGTGCCAGCAGCAGCCGGACAGGGGGGCCAGCAGATACGCAGTATTTT
V: TRBV6-5; J: TRBJ2-7; D: TRBD2; size: .; CDR3: CASSLGTSGAYEQYF; DNA: TGTGCCAGCAGTCTCGGGACTAGCGGGGCCTACGAGCAGTACTTC
V: TRBV5-8; J: TRBJ1-5; D: .; size: few; CDR3: CASSFGIYSNQPQHF; DNA: TGTGCCAGCAGCTTCGGGATATATAGCAATCAGCCCCAGCATTTT
V: TRBV12-3/TRBV12-4; J: TRBJ1-2; D: TRBD1; size: .; CDR3: CASSLWDSDGYTF; DNA: TGTGCCAGCAGTTTGTGGGACAGTGATGGCTACACCTTC
V: TRBV29-1; J: TRBJ2-5; D: .; size: .; CDR3: CSVETVTQYF; DNA: TGCAGCGTTGAAACTGTGACCCAGTACTTC
V: TRBV10-3; J: TRBJ1-2; D: TRBD1; size: .; CDR3: CAISGGTDKPYGYTF; DNA: TGTGCCATCAGTGGAGGGACAGATAAACCTTATGGCTACACCTTC
V: TRBV5-4; J: TRBJ2-7; D: .; size: .; CDR3: CASSSRDRFPYEQYF; DNA: TGTGCCAGCAGCTCACGAGACAGGTTCCCCTACGAGCAGTACTTC
V: TRBV5-1; J: TRBJ2-2; D: TRBD2; size: .; CDR3: CASSLGPSGVTGELFF; DNA: TGCGCCAGCAGCTTGGGTCCTAGCGGTGTCACCGGGGAGCTGTTTTTT
V: TRBV6-5; J: TRBJ2-7; D: TRBD2; size: .; CDR3: CASSLSGGAYEQYF; DNA: TGTGCCAGCAGTCTTAGCGGGGGGGCCTACGAGCAGTACTTC
V: TRBV2; J: TRBJ2-7; D: TRBD1; size: .; CDR3: CASSGSGTAHNF; DNA: TGTGCCAGCAGTGGTTCCGGGACAGCCCACAACTTC